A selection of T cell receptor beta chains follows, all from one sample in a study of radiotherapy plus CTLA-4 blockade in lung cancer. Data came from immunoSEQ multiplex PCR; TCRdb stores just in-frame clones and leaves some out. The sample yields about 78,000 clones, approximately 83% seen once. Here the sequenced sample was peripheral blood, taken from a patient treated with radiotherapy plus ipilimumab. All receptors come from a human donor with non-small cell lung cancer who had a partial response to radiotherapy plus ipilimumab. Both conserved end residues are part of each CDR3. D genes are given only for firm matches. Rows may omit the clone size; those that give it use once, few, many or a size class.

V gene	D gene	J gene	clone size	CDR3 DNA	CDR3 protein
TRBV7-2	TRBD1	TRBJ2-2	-	TGTGCCAGCAGTCCAGGACAGGCCCGAGAGGAGCTGTTTTTT	CASSPGQAREELFF
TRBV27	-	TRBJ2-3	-	TGTGCCAGCAGTTTCCGAGTTAGCGGTACTAGCACAGATACGCAGTATTTT	CASSFRVSGTSTDTQYF
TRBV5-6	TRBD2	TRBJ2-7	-	TGTGCCAGCAGCTTGTCCTGGCGGGAGTCCCACGAGCAGTACTTC	CASSLSWRESHEQYF
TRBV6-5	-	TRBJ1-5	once	TGTGCCAGCAGTTACTCACTGGGAGTTCAGCCCCAGCATTTT	CASSYSLGVQPQHF
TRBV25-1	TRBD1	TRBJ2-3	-	TGTGCCAGCAGTCCTCGGACAGGGCAGGCAGAGACGCAGTATTTT	CASSPRTGQAETQYF
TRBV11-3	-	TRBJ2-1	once	TGTGCCAGCAGCTTAGCCCTAGCGTGGGGCAACAATGAGCAGTTCTTC	CASSLALAWGNNEQFF
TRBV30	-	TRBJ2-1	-	TGTGCCTGGACCGGTTGGGGCCGACTCAATGAGCAGTTCTTC	CAWTGWGRLNEQFF
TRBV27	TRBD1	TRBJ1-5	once	TGTACTCCGGGGACAGCCTGTAATCAGCCCCAGCATTTT	CTPGTACNQPQHF
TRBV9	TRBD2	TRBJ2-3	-	TGTGCCAGCAGCGTAGGGGGTAGCGGGATTGGTATAGATACGCAGTATTTT	CASSVGGSGIGIDTQYF
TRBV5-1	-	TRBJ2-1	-	TGCGCCAGCAGCTTGGTGGCAGGGGGGTACAATGAGCAGTTCTTC	CASSLVAGGYNEQFF
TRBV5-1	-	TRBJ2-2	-	TGCGCCAGCAGCTCGAGGACCGGGGAGCTGTTTTTT	CASSSRTGELFF
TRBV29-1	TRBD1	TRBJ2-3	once	TGCAGCGGCGGGACAGGCGGCACAGATACGCAGTATTTT	CSGGTGGTDTQYF
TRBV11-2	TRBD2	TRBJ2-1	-	TGTGCCAGCAGCTCCCCGAGAGGGACTAGCGGTAAGAATGAGCAGTTCTTC	CASSSPRGTSGKNEQFF
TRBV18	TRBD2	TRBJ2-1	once	TGTGCCAGCTCAGAGACTAGCGACGTCGACAATGAGCAGTTCTTC	CASSETSDVDNEQFF
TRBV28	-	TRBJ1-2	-	TGTGCCAGCAGTTTATCTACAGGATTTAAGGGCTACACCTTC	CASSLSTGFKGYTF
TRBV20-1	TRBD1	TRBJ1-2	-	TGCAGTGCCTACCGGGACAGGGAATACACCTTC	CSAYRDREYTF
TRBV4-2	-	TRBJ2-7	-	TGTGCCAGCAGCCAGACAGACTCCTCCCCATCCTACGAGCAGTACTTC	CASSQTDSSPSYEQYF
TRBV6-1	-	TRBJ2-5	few	TGTGCCAGCAGTGTTTCCCGGGAGACCCAGTACTTC	CASSVSRETQYF
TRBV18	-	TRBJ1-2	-	TGTGCCAGCTCACCAGACATAAACTATGGCTACACCTTC	CASSPDINYGYTF
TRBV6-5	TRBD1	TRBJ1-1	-	TGTGCCAGCAGTGAAGGACAGGGGGGACGTCAAGCTTTCTTT	CASSEGQGGRQAFF
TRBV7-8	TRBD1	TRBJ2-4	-	TGTGCCAGCAGCTTAGTGTCACTGGGACAGGGCAAAAACATTCAGTACTTC	CASSLVSLGQGKNIQYF
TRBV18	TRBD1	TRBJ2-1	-	TGTGCCAGCTCACCTAGAGGACAGGGTCTCGGGAATGAGCAGTTCTTC	CASSPRGQGLGNEQFF
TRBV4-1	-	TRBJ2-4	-	TGCGCCAGCAGCCAAGAGGAGAGGGGACTAGCCAAAAACATTCAGTACTTC	CASSQEERGLAKNIQYF
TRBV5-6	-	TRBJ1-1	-	TGTGCCAGCAGCTTTCAGGGGCACACTGAAGCTTTCTTT	CASSFQGHTEAFF
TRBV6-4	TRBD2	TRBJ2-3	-	TGTGCCAGCAGTGACCCCTCTTGCGGGAGTTGCAAAGATACGCAGTATTTT	CASSDPSCGSCKDTQYF
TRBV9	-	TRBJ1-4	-	TGTGCCAGCAGCGTTGGTCCAGCGCTTTTTGATGAAAAACTGTTTTTT	CASSVGPALFDEKLFF
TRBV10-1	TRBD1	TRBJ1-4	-	TGCGCCAGCAGTGAGCCGGGACAGGGGATTGAAAAACTGTTTTTT	CASSEPGQGIEKLFF
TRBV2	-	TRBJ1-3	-	TGTGCCAGCAGTGAACTTCGGGTCGGAAACACCATATATTTT	CASSELRVGNTIYF
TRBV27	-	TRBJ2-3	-	TGTGCCAGCAGTTACGGCCTAGAGACAGATACGCAGTATTTT	CASSYGLETDTQYF
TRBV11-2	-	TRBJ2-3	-	TGTGCCAGCAGCTTACGAGCGGACCTGTGGACAGATACGCAGTATTTT	CASSLRADLWTDTQYF
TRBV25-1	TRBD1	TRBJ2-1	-	TGTGCCAGCAGTGTCAGGACAGGGGGTAATGAGCAGTTCTTC	CASSVRTGGNEQFF
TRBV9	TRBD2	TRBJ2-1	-	TGTGCCAGCAGCGTATTAAGTTTATCAGTTTTAGCGGGATCCTCCTACAATGAGCAGTTCTTC	CASSVLSLSVLAGSSYNEQFF
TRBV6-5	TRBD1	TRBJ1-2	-	TGTGCCAGCAGTTCTAGGGGGACAGGGGGTGTTTATTTC	CASSSRGTGGVYF
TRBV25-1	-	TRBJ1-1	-	TGTGCCAGCAGTGGTTTTTTAGGGGAGGGGACTGAAGCTTTCTTT	CASSGFLGEGTEAFF
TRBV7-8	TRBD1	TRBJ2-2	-	TGTGCCAGCAGAGTCACAGGGGGTGGGGAGCTGTTTTTT	CASRVTGGGELFF
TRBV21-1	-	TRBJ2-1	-	TGTGCCAGCAGCAAAGTAACGAAGCCCATCGTCGGCAATGAGCAGTTCTTC	CASSKVTKPIVGNEQFF
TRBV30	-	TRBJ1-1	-	TGTGCCTGGAGTGTAGGCGTGGTTAGAGGGACTGAAGCTTTCTTT	CAWSVGVVRGTEAFF
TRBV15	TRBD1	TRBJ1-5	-	TGTGCCACCAGCAGCGGACAGGGCTATAGCAATCAGCCCCAGCATTTT	CATSSGQGYSNQPQHF
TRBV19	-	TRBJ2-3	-	TGTGCCAGTAAGGCTAGCGGCACAGATACGCAGTATTTT	CASKASGTDTQYF
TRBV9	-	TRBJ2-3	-	TGTGCCAGCAGCGTAGGAAGCGGGAGCACAGATACGCAGTATTTT	CASSVGSGSTDTQYF
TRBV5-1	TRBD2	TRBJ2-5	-	TGCGCCAGCAGCTTGGCCACTAGCGGGATGGAGACCCAGTACTTC	CASSLATSGMETQYF
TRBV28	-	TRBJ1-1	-	TGTGCCAGCAGTTTATCCCACAGGGCTGAAGCTTTCTTT	CASSLSHRAEAFF